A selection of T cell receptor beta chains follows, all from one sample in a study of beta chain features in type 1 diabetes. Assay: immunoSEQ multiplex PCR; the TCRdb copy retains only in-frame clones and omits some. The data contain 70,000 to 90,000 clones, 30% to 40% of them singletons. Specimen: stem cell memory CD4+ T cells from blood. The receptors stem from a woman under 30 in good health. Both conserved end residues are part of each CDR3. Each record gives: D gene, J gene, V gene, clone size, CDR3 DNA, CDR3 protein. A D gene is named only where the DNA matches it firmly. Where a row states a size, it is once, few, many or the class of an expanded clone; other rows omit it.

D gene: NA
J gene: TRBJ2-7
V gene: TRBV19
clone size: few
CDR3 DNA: TGTGCCAGTAGGATTTCAGGCCTCTCCTACGAGCAGTACTTC
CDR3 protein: CASRISGLSYEQYF

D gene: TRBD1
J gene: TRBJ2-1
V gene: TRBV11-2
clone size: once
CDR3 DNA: TGTGCCAGCAGCCGTTCAGGGGGACAATACAATGAGCAGTTCTTC
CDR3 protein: CASSRSGGQYNEQFF

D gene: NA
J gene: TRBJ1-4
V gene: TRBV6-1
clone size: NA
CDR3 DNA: TGTGCCAGCAGTGAGGGCAGGGGTTCTGAAAAACTGTTTTTT
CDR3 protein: CASSEGRGSEKLFF

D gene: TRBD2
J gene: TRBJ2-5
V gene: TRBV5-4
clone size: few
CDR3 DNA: TGTGCCAGCAGCGGGACTAGCGGGGGAGGAGAGACCCAGTACTTC
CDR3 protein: CASSGTSGGGETQYF

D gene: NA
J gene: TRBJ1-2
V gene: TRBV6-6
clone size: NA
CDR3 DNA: TGTGCCAGCAGTTCATGGGACATAAACTATGGCTACACCTTC
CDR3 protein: CASSSWDINYGYTF

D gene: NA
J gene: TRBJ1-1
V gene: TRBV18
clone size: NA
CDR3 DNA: TGTGCCAGCTCACCACCGGTAGGGGACACTGAAGCTTTCTTT
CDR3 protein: CASSPPVGDTEAFF

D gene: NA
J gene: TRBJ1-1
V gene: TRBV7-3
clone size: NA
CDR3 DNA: TGTGCCAGCAGGCCCGGGATTTTGAACACTGAAGCTTTCTTT
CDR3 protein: CASRPGILNTEAFF

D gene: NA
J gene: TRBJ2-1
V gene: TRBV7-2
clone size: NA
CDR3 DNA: TGTGCCAGCAGCTTAGACAGCGGCACACAGTTCTTC
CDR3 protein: CASSLDSGTQFF

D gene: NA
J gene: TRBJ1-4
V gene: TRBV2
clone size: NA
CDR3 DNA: TGTGCCAGCATCCTGCGGCGGGGGGCGATTAGTGAAAAACTGTTTTTT
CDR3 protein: CASILRRGAISEKLFF

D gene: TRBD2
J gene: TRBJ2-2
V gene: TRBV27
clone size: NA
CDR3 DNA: TGTGCCAGCAGTCCTACTAGCGGGAGGGGTACCGGGGAGCTGTTTTTT
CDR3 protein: CASSPTSGRGTGELFF

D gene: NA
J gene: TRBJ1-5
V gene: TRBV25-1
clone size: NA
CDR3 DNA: TGTGCCAGCAGTGAAGGCCGTCAGCCCCAGCATTTT
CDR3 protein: CASSEGRQPQHF

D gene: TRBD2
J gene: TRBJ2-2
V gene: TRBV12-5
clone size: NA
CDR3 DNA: TGTGCTAGTGGTTTGGTACTAGCGGGGTTTCTCACCGGGGAGCTGTTTTTT
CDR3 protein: CASGLVLAGFLTGELFF

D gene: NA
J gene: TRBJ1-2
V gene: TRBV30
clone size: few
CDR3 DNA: TGTGCCTGCCAACCCCAAACAGGCTACACCTTC
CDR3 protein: CACQPQTGYTF

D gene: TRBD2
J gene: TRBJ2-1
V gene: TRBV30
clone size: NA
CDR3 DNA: TGTGCCGTATCCCGACTAGCGGGAAACAATGAGCAGTTCTTC
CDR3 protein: CAVSRLAGNNEQFF

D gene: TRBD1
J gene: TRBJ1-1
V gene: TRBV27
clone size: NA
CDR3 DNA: TGTGCCAGCAGTTTTCAGGGGGCGTACACTGAAGCTTTCTTT
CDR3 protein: CASSFQGAYTEAFF

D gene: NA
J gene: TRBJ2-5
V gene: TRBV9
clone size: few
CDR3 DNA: TGTGCCAGCAGCGTATTCCGGAGTGGGGAGACCCAGTACTTC
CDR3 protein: CASSVFRSGETQYF

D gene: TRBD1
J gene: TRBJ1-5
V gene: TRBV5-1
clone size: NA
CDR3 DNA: TGCGCCAGCATGGACAGGGGTCTTACTTATAGCAATCAGCCCCAGCATTTT
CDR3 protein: CASMDRGLTYSNQPQHF

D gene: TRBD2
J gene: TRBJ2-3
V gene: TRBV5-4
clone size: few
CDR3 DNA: TGTGCCAGCAGCTTGGCTGGTGCTAGCGGGACAGATACGCAGTATTTT
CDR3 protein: CASSLAGASGTDTQYF

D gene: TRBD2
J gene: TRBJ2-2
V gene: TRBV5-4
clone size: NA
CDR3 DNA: TGTGCCAGCAGCTTGGCCAGCGGGGGGGCGGTGAGGGAGCTGTTTTTT
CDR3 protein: CASSLASGGAVRELFF

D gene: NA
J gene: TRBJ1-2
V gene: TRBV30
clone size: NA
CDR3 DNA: TGTGCCTGGAGTGTAGCGGACTCAGTTGACACCTTC
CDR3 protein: CAWSVADSVDTF

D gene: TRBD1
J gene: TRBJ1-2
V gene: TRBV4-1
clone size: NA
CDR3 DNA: TGCGCCAGCAGCCAAGATCGTGGGACAGGGACTCTTCTCAGCTATGGCTACACCTTC
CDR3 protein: CASSQDRGTGTLLSYGYTF

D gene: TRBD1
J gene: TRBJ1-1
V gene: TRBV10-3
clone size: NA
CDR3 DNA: TGTGCCATCAGGGGACAGATGAACACTGAAGCTTTCTTT
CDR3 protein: CAIRGQMNTEAFF

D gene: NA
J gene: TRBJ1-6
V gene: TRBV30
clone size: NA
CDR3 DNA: TGTGCCTGGAGTGTACAGCAGGGAAGCTCACCCCTCCACTTT
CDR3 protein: CAWSVQQGSSPLHF

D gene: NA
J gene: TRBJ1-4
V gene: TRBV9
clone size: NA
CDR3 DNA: TGTGCCAGCAGCGTCGGCACAGCCAATGAAAAACTGTTTTTT
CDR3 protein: CASSVGTANEKLFF

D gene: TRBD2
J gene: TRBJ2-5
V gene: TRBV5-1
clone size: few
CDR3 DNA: TGCGCCAGCAGCTTGTCTAGCGGGAGGAGGGAGACCCAGTACTTC
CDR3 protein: CASSLSSGRRETQYF

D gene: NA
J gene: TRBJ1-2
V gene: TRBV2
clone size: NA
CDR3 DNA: TGTGCCAGCAGGAATGAGCGACAGGATGGCTACACCTTC
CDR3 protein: CASRNERQDGYTF

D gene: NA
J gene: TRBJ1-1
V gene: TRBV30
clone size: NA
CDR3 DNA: TGTGCCTGGAGTGGGACAGCGCTTAACACTGAAGCTTTCTTT
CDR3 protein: CAWSGTALNTEAFF

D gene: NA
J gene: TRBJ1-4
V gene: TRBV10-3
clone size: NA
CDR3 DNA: TGTGCCATCAGTGCGGACAGTGCAACTAATGAAAAACTGTTTTTT
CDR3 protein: CAISADSATNEKLFF

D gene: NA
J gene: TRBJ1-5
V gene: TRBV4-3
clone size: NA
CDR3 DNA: TGCGCCAGCAGCCAAAGTTTACAGGGTTCGCCCCAGCATTTT
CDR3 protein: CASSQSLQGSPQHF

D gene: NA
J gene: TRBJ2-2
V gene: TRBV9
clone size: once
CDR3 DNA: TGTGCCAGCAGCGTAGCAGGACTGCTGGCCGGGGAGCTGTTTTTT
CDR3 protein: CASSVAGLLAGELFF

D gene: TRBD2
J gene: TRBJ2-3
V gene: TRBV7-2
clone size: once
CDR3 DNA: TGTGCCAGCAGCTTAAGCGGGAGGACCAGAGATACGCAGTATTTT
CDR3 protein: CASSLSGRTRDTQYF

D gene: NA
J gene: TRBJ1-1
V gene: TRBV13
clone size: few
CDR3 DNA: TGTGCCAGCAGCTTAACGTCAAGGGGCTTCGGGACTGAAGCTTTCTTT
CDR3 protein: CASSLTSRGFGTEAFF